The 17 T cell receptor beta chains listed next were all sequenced from one sample in a study of blood T cell repertoires in COVID-19. Measured with immunoSEQ multiplex PCR; TCRdb has only the in-frame clones, and not every one. The repertoire holds approximately 200,000 clones, with approximately 81% as singletons. The sample comprised peripheral blood. The source is a man in his forties with acute or convalescent COVID-19.

The V gene is TRBV5-1, the J gene TRBJ2-5, with 8 nucleotides matching TRBD2. CDR1 is SGHRS, CDR2 YFSETQ, per germline. The CDR3 contains 13 residues. J gave up 4 bases and V 5 bases, and 4 bases lay outside the gene matches. This CDR3 is CASSQREGETQYF. The DNA of the CDR3 is TGCGCCAGCAGTCAACGGGAGGGAGAGACCCAGTACTTC.

The genes are TRBV29-1 and TRBJ1-1; D possibly corresponds to TRBD1 (6 bases). Germline CDR1 reads SQVTM; CDR2 reads ANQGSEA. The CDR3 runs 13 residues. The V end was cut by 1 base, the J end by 7 bases, with 13 bases between. The CDR3 region has the DNA TGCAGCGTTGAAGGGGTAACAGGGATTGAAGCTTTCTTT. Translation: CSVEGVTGIEAFF.

This chain joins TRBV9 and TRBJ2-7, with TRBD1 matching over 8 bases. The CDR3 consists of 16 residues. With V trimmed by 4 bases and J by 3 bases, 12 bases remained unmatched. The germline V gene encodes CDR1 SGDLS and CDR2 YYNGEE. The CDR3 nucleotides read TGTGCCAGCAGCCCAACTGCGACAGGGGTTGACTACGAGCAGTACTTC. Translating it yields CASSPTATGVDYEQYF. Full variable domain (outside the CDR3, taken from reference TRBV9 and TRBJ2-7): DSGVTQTPKHLITATGQRVTLRCSPRSGDLSVYWYQQSLDQGLQFLIQYYNGEERAKGNILERFSAQQFPDLHSELNLSSLELGDSALYFCASSPTATGVDYEQYFGPGTRLTVT.

The chain has TRBV19 and TRBJ1-2; D is undetermined. The CDR3 extends over 10 amino acids. Germline V gene data show CDR1 as LNHDA and CDR2 as SQIVND (reference sequence). The ends were cut back, 9 bases at V and 3 bases at J, with 5 bases in the middle. CDR3 residues: CASSHYGYTF. Here the CDR3 DNA reads TGTGCCAGCTCCCACTATGGCTACACCTTC.

Only one count was recorded for this clone. V gene TRBV19 combines with J gene TRBJ2-7, with D possibly TRBD1 on 7 matching bases. Germline CDR1 LNHDA, CDR2 SQIVND (reference sequence). The CDR3 runs 14 residues. V was cut by 6 bases and J by 3 bases, with 15 bases left in between. The DNA of the CDR3 is TGTGCCAGTAGCCTACGCGGGACAGACTACGAGCAGTACTTC. Its protein product is CASSLRGTDYEQYF.

The chain combines TRBV30 with TRBJ1-6; no definite D call. The germline CDR1 and CDR2 sequences are GTSNPN and SVGIG (reference sequence). Trimming left V 1 base short and J 5 bases short, with 12 bases between. The CDR3 runs to 15 residues. CDR3 nucleotides: TGTGCCTGGAGTGCCGAGGAATCCAATAATTCACCCCTCCACTTT. Its protein product is CAWSAEESNNSPLHF.

This clone was detected only a few times. The chain joins TRBV5-4 to TRBJ2-2; D gene unclear. This CDR3 comprises 14 residues. The V gene's germline CDR1 is SGHNT and CDR2 YYREEE (reference sequence). Trimming cost V 1 base and J 6 bases, with 10 bases left between them. CDR3 DNA: TGTGCCAGCAGCTTGCAGAGGTATCCCGGGGAGCTGTTTTTT. Translating gives CASSLQRYPGELFF.

V usage is TRBV5-8 and J usage is TRBJ2-3; D ambiguous. V was shortened by 4 bases and J by 2 bases, with 11 bases between the two germline ends. The CDR3 extends over 14 amino acids. Germline V gene data show CDR1 as SGHTS and CDR2 as YDEGEE. CDR3 DNA sequence: TGTGCCAGCAGCCCTCTGCGTACCACAGATACGCAGTATTTT. It translates to CASSPLRTTDTQYF.

The chain uses TRBV13 and TRBJ1-2; D call uncertain. V was pared by 2 bases and J by 7 bases, with 8 bases between. Germline V lookup: CDR1 PRHDT, CDR2 FYEKMQ (reference sequence). The CDR3 has 12 amino acids. CDR3 amino acids: CASSLYPGGYTF. DNA of the CDR3: TGTGCCAGCAGCTTATATCCGGGTGGCTACACCTTC.

The J gene is TRBJ1-2, the V gene TRBV4-3; 7 bases match TRBD1. The CDR3 has 18 amino acids. The germline gives CDR1 LGHNA, CDR2 YSLEER. The V segment lost 1 base and the J segment 2 bases; nucleotides outside the gene matches: 13. The CDR3 reads CASSQADKAGQSNYGYTF. The CDR3 DNA sequence: TGCGCCAGCAGCCAAGCCGATAAGGCGGGACAGTCAAACTATGGCTACACCTTC.

J is TRBJ2-7 and V is TRBV7-8, with a weak D call TRBD1 (6 bases). Germline CDR1 reads SGHVS; CDR2 reads FQNEAQ. This CDR3 is built from 14 residues. Trimming stripped 5 bases from V and 3 bases from J, with 14 bases between. The CDR3 bases are TGTGCCAGCAGCCCCCGGGACAAGAACTACGAGCAGTACTTC. Protein sequence: CASSPRDKNYEQYF.

The rearrangement links TRBV7-3 to TRBJ2-7; a weak D match, TRBD1 (6 bases). The V gene's germline CDR1 is SGHTA and CDR2 FQGTGA. The CDR3 consists of 14 residues. Deletions cut 5 bases from V and 7 bases from J, with 18 bases between. This CDR3 reads CASSAQTGLGEQYF. CDR3 DNA: TGTGCCAGCAGCGCTCAAACAGGGTTGGGAGAGCAGTACTTC.

There are a few counts of this clone. The chain uses TRBV7-9 and TRBJ1-2, with D perhaps matching TRBD1 (5 bases). CDR3 length: 15 residues. V lost 1 base to trimming and J lost 4 bases, with 13 bases between them. CDR1 and CDR2 (germline): SEHNR, FQNEAQ (reference sequence). The CDR3 reads CASSLEGKRLYGYTF. In nucleotides, the CDR3 is TGTGCCAGCAGCTTAGAGGGGAAAAGACTCTATGGCTACACCTTC.

The genes are TRBV6-5 and TRBJ2-7, with a weak D call TRBD2 (5 bases). V was clipped by 7 bases and J by 2 bases, with 15 bases between them. The length of the CDR3 is 14 residues. Germline loops: CDR1 MNHEY, CDR2 SVGAGI. The CDR3 spells CASIHARGTYEQYF. DNA for the CDR3: TGTGCCAGCATCCACGCCCGGGGAACCTACGAGCAGTACTTC.

The chain couples TRBV28 to TRBJ2-7; D possibly corresponds to TRBD1 (6 bases). This CDR3 is built from 14 residues. Germline CDR1 and CDR2: MDHEN and SYDVKM. Trimming removed 5 bases from V and 3 bases from J, with 14 bases in between. CDR3 in amino acids: CASSANRDIYEQYF. As DNA, the CDR3 is TGTGCCAGCAGTGCCAACAGGGACATCTACGAGCAGTACTTC.

This rearrangement joins TRBV5-4 to TRBJ1-2; D remains unclear. Trimming removed 4 bases from V and 8 bases from J, with 12 bases in between. The germline V gene has CDR1 SGHNT and CDR2 YYREEE (reference sequence). This CDR3 comprises 12 residues. The CDR3 DNA is TGTGCCAGCAGCCTAACCGGGAGAGGCTACACCTTC. As protein: CASSLTGRGYTF.

The chain joins TRBV7-9 to TRBJ2-6, with D possibly matching TRBD2 (5 bases). Germline loops: CDR1 SEHNR, CDR2 FQNEAQ (reference sequence). Trimming removed 5 bases from V and 1 base from J, with 12 bases in between. The CDR3 has 16 amino acids. The CDR3 sequence is CASSGAEGSGANVLTF. The DNA for the CDR3 is TGTGCCAGCAGCGGTGCTGAGGGATCTGGGGCCAACGTCCTGACTTTC.